One and the same sample provided the 9 T cell receptor beta chains below, sequenced in a study of naive and memory T cell subsets. A UMI-containing oligonucleotide was joined by 3' ligation to the TCR cDNA template. The SP2 primer and nested alpha and beta constant region primers amplified ligated cDNA in four rounds. TCRdb used MiXCR to reprocess the 5' RACE reads, holding one entry per CDR3 protein. This table has around 56,000 distinct CDR3 sequences, under 10% appearing once. The origin of the receptors is a female donor in good health.

This clonotype has more than one count but fewer than ten. The V gene is TRBV6-2 or TRBV6-3, the J gene TRBJ2-2, with D hard to call. The V end was cut by 10 bases, the J end by 1 base, with 13 bases between. This CDR3 comprises 14 residues. The germline CDR1 and CDR2 sequences are MNHEY and SVGEGT. The CDR3 DNA reads as TGTGCCACCTCCTTTCTCGGGAACACCGGGGAGCTGTTTTTT. Amino acid sequence: CATSFLGNTGELFF.

In its sample, this clonotype was seen a few times. The chain is built from TRBV19 and TRBJ2-2, with 10 bases lining up with TRBD1. The CDR3 is 14 amino acids. V was pared by 6 bases and J by 6 bases, with 4 bases of the junction left unmatched. The V gene's germline CDR1 is LNHDA and CDR2 SQIVND (reference sequence). This CDR3 is CASSGTGVAGELFF. CDR3 nucleotide sequence: TGTGCCAGTAGCGGGACAGGGGTAGCCGGGGAGCTGTTTTTT.

This clonotype was seen ten or more times. This chain uses TRBV5-1 with TRBJ2-1, with 9 positions matching TRBD2. This CDR3 is 14 amino acids long. With V trimmed by 7 bases and J by 15 bases, 17 bases remained unmatched. Germline CDR1 SGHRS, CDR2 YFSETQ. This chain's CDR3 is CASFKDLAGQRRFF. The CDR3, as DNA: TGCGCCAGCTTCAAAGATCTAGCGGGACAAAGGAGGTTCTTC.

This clonotype was counted many times. Written as DNA, the CDR3 is TGTGCCAGCAGCCCAGTGACCTCCCAGACCGAAGATCCACCCCTCCACTTT. This sequence encodes CASSPVTSQTEDPPLHF. This chain joins TRBV4-2 and TRBJ1-6; D remains ambiguous. This CDR3 region has 17 residues. V shed 4 bases and J shed 11 bases, with 24 bases lying between them. The germline V gene has CDR1 LGHNA and CDR2 YNFKEQ.

Here the CDR3 reads CASSPPSPYNEQFF. The CDR3 bases are TGTGCCAGCTCACCACCGAGCCCTTACAATGAGCAGTTCTTC. The chain links TRBV18 to TRBJ2-1; no reliable D call. Between the trimmed V and J ends, which lost 0 bases and 4 bases, there was a span of 7 bases. Germline values: CDR1 KGHSH, CDR2 LQKENI. This CDR3 has 14 amino acids.

This clonotype was detected many times. V and J are TRBV30 and TRBJ2-3; possibly TRBD1 for D (6 bases). Trimming removed 4 bases from V and 4 bases from J, with 9 bases in between. This CDR3 contains 12 residues. Germline values: CDR1 GTSNPN, CDR2 SVGIG (reference sequence). CDR3 DNA sequence: TGTGCCTGGAATCCAGGGGCAGATACGCAGTATTTT. Its protein product is CAWNPGADTQYF.

This clonotype was counted between two and nine times. The chain couples TRBV29-1 to TRBJ2-1; TRBD1 matches at 9 bases. CDR1 SQVTM and CDR2 ANQGSEA come from the germline V gene. The V segment lost 6 bases and the J segment 3 bases; nucleotides outside the gene matches: 12. The CDR3 loop spans 16 amino acids. This chain's CDR3 is CSVFTPGQGNYNEQFF. The CDR3 DNA sequence: TGCAGCGTATTCACCCCTGGACAGGGGAACTACAATGAGCAGTTCTTC.

This clonotype has ten or more counts. This is likely a read error, given that the CDR3 carries no conserved phenylalanine or tryptophan at its end. No DNA is shown, since the ends of the CDR3 on it are uncertain; the CDR3 is the one TCRdb lists. V is TRBV20-1 and J is TRBJ2-5; the D call TRBD2 from the table was never checked on the DNA. CDR1 DFQATT and CDR2 SNEGSKA come from the germline V gene (reference sequence). Ends included, the CDR3 has 11 residues. The CDR3 sequence is CSARGLGTTRV.

This clonotype was detected ten times or more. The rearrangement links TRBV19 to TRBJ2-1, with 12 bases lining up with TRBD2. CDR3 length: 17 residues. V lost 6 bases and J lost 0; bases outside the gene matches: 6. Germline V CDR1 and CDR2: LNHDA, SQIVND (reference sequence). CDR3 region: CASSGTSGWSSYNEQFF. CDR3 bases: TGTGCCAGTAGCGGGACTAGCGGGTGGAGCTCCTACAATGAGCAGTTCTTC.